This TCR beta chain was profiled in a study of pediatric ulcerative colitis. About the study: Six or seven patients showed pancolitis and two showed left-sided colitis.

Sequenced by immunoSEQ multiplex PCR; TCRdb stores in-frame clones only, minus some. The sample has approximately 60,000 clones; roughly nine tenths are singletons. Concerning this clone itself: No antigen is known for it.

Study-wide results and caveats: A couple of patients' blood samples yielded substantially fewer templates.

The sample was blood. The receptor comes from a boy younger than 18 with severe ulcerative colitis.

The CDR3 here is CAWNQQGPDTEAFF. The CDR3 DNA reads as TGTGCCTGGAATCAACAGGGACCTGACACTGAAGCTTTCTTT. This rearrangement joins TRBV30 to TRBJ1-1, with D perhaps matching TRBD1 (6 bases). CDR1 GTSNPN and CDR2 SVGIG come from the germline V gene (reference sequence). Trimming took 4 bases from V and 3 from J, leaving 15 bases between them. This CDR3 region has 14 residues.